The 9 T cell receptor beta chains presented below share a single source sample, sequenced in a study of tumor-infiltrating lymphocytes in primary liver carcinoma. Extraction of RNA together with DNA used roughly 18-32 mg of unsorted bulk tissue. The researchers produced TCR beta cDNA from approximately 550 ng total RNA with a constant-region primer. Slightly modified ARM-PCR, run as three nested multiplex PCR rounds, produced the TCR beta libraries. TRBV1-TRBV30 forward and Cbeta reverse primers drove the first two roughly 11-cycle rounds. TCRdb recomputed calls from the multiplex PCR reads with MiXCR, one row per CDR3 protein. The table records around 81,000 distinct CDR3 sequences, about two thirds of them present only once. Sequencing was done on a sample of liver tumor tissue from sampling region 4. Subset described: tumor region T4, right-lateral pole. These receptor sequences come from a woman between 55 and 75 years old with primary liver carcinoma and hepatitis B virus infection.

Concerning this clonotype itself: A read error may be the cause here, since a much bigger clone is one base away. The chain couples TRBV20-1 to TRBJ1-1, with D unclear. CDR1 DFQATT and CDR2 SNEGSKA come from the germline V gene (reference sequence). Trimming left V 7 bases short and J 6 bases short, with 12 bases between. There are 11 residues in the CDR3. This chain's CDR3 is CSVSVRAEAFF. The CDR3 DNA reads TGCAGTGTTAGTGTCAGAGCTGAAGCTTTCTTT.

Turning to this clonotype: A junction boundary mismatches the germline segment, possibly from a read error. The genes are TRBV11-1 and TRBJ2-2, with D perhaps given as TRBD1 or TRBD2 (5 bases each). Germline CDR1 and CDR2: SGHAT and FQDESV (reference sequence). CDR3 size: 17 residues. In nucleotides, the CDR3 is TGTACCGGCAGCGCCCGGCCATTCCTAGTTAACACCGGGGACCTGTTTTTT. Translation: CTGSARPFLVNTGDLFF.

CDR3 DNA: TGCGCCAGCAGCCGTACCTACGATCCAACTAATGAAAAACTGTTTTTT. It encodes CASSRTYDPTNEKLFF. This chain links TRBV5-1 with TRBJ1-4, with D hard to call. This CDR3 contains 16 residues. The ends were cut back, 4 bases at V and 0 bases at J, with 13 bases in the middle. Germline values: CDR1 SGHRS, CDR2 YFSETQ.

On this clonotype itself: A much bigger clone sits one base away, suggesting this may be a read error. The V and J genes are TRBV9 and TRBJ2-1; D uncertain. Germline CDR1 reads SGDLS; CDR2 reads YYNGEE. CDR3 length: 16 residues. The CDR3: CASSVEATNSYNGQFF. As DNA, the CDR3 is TGTGCCAGCAGCGTAGAAGCAACTAACTCCTACAATGGGCAGTTCTTC.

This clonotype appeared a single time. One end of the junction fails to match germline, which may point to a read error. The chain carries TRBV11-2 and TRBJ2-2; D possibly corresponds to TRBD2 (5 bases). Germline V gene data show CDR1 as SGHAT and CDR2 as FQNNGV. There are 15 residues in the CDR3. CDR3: CASGPPQGRTGELLF. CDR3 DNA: TGTGCCAGCGGCCCTCCGCAAGGACGGACCGGGGAGCTGCTTTTT.

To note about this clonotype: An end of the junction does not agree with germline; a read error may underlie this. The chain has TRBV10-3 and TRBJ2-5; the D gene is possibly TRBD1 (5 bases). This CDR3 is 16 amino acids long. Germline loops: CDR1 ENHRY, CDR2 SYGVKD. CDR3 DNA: TGTGTCATCAATGAGTCGTGGACACCAATAAAAGAGACCCAGTACTTC. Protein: CVINESWTPIKETQYF.

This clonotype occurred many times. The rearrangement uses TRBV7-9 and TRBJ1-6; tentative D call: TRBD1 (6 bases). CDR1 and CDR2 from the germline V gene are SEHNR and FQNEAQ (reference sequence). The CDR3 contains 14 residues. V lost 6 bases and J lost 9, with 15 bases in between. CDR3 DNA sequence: TGTGCCAGCAGGAGAGAGGGGGAAACTTCACCCCTCCACTTT. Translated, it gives CASRREGETSPLHF.

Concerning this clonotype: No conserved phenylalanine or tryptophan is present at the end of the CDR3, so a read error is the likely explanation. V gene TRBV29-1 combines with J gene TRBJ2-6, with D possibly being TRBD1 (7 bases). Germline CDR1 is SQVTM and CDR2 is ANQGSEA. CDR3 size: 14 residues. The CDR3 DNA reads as TGCAGCGTTAGCCGAGACAGGGAGGCCGACGTCCTGACTTCC. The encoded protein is CSVSRDREADVLTS.

CDR3 sequence (DNA): TGTGTCGTCACTGGAGCAGGGGGAGGAGAAAAACTGTTTTTT. It yields the protein CVVTGAGGGEKLFF. V usage is TRBV6-1 and J usage is TRBJ1-4, with 7 bases identical to TRBD1. Germline V gene sequence: CDR1 MNHNS, CDR2 SASEGT. This CDR3 spans 14 amino acids.